Below, 28 T cell receptor beta chains from the same sample are listed, as sequenced in a study of graft-versus-host responses after intestinal transplantation. TCRdb's copy holds only in-frame clones and misses some; the assay was immunoSEQ multiplex PCR. The sample records some 96,000 clones, about 88% being singletons. What these receptors recognize is not known. The sample here was unstimulated CD4+ T cells sorted from spleen or lymph node cells, taken before transplant. The receptors here all came from a human donor who was the organ donor for an intestinal transplant.

The genes are TRBV10-3 and TRBJ2-1, with 9 positions matching TRBD1. CDR1 and CDR2 from the germline V gene are ENHRY and SYGVKD. The V gene end was trimmed by 6 bases and the J gene end by 10 bases; junction bases not matched to a gene: 16. The CDR3 spans 16 residues. CDR3 residues: CAIRGDRAAIIGEQFF. CDR3 DNA: TGTGCCATCAGGGGGGACAGGGCCGCCATAATCGGGGAGCAGTTCTTC.

The V gene is TRBV7-3, the J gene TRBJ1-6; the match to TRBD1 covers 8 bases. This CDR3 has 14 amino acids. The J segment lost 9 bases and the V segment lost 2 bases, leaving 3 bases of the junction unmatched. Germline CDR1 is SGHTA and CDR2 is FQGTGA. This CDR3 reads CASSLSGGTSPLHF. For the CDR3, the DNA is TGTGCCAGCAGCTTATCAGGGGGCACTTCACCCCTCCACTTT.

The rearrangement uses TRBV6-6 and TRBJ2-7; perhaps TRBD1 as D (5 bases). The CDR3 spans 15 residues. Trimming stripped 2 bases from V and 2 bases from J, with 13 bases between. In germline, CDR1 is MNHNY, CDR2 SVGAGI (reference sequence). CDR3 residues: CASSYNSGPPYEQYF. The DNA for the CDR3 is TGTGCCAGCAGTTACAATTCAGGGCCCCCCTACGAGCAGTACTTC.

The rearrangement joins TRBV6-1 to TRBJ1-2; the D is unclear. The CDR3 is 11 residues long. V was clipped by 8 bases and J by 8 bases, with 12 bases between them. CDR1 is MNHNS, CDR2 SASEGT, per germline. CDR3 sequence reads: CASGNGGGYTF. The DNA of the CDR3 is TGTGCCAGCGGCAATGGTGGGGGCTACACCTTC.

The chain uses TRBV18 and TRBJ1-1; D not resolved. The germline gives CDR1 KGHSH, CDR2 LQKENI. V was shortened by 1 base and J by 0 bases, with 15 bases between the two germline ends. The CDR3 is 17 residues long. CDR3 sequence (DNA): TGTGCCAGCTCACCACAAGTCTCTCTTCAGATGAACACTGAAGCTTTCTTT. Residues: CASSPQVSLQMNTEAFF.

This clone was observed once. The rearrangement joins TRBV10-3 to TRBJ1-2, with D tentatively TRBD1 (5 bases). Germline CDR1 and CDR2: ENHRY and SYGVKD. Trimming shortened V by 5 bases and J by 3 bases, and 13 bases separated the two germline ends. The CDR3 runs 14 residues. CDR3 in amino acids: CAISLTDFDYGYTF. The DNA of the CDR3 is TGTGCCATCAGTTTGACAGATTTTGACTATGGCTACACCTTC.

J is TRBJ2-7 and V is TRBV6-5; 9 positions match TRBD1. Losses at the gene ends were 6 bases for V and 5 bases for J; bases not matched to a gene: 5. The CDR3 is made up of 13 amino acids. In germline, CDR1 is MNHEY, CDR2 SVGAGI. Here the CDR3 DNA reads TGTGCCAGCAGACAGGGGGCGCAGAACGAGCAGTACTTC. Amino acids: CASRQGAQNEQYF.

The V and J genes are TRBV28 and TRBJ1-2; unclear D gene. Looked up from germline, CDR1 is MDHEN and CDR2 is SYDVKM. V lost 1 base to trimming and J lost 1 base, with 7 bases between them. The CDR3 runs 14 residues. CDR3 sequence: CASSLSTVNYGYTF. The CDR3 DNA reads as TGTGCCAGCAGTTTATCGACGGTTAACTATGGCTACACCTTC.

The chain carries TRBV9 and TRBJ2-6; 9 bases map to TRBD1. V shed 3 bases, J shed 2 bases, and the junction held 9 bases outside the gene matches. The CDR3 length is 18 residues. Germline assignment: CDR1 SGDLS and CDR2 YYNGEE. In nucleotides, the CDR3 is TGTGCCAGCAGCGGACCCGGGACAGGGAATGCTGGGGCCAACGTCCTGACTTTC. Protein product: CASSGPGTGNAGANVLTF.

This chain uses TRBV4-2 with TRBJ2-1; TRBD2 matches at 9 bases. The CDR3 consists of 18 residues. The V and J ends lost 0 bases and 0 bases, in that order; junction bases with no gene match: 6. Germline V gene sequence: CDR1 LGHNA, CDR2 YNFKEQ. This chain's CDR3 is CASSQDVSGGCSYNEQFF. The CDR3 coding sequence is TGTGCCAGCAGCCAAGATGTTAGCGGGGGTTGCTCCTACAATGAGCAGTTCTTC.

The rearrangement links TRBV18 to TRBJ2-4; 7 bases are a match to TRBD1. Trimming cost V 2 bases and J 10 bases; bases outside gene matches: 8. Looked up from germline, CDR1 is KGHSH and CDR2 is LQKENI. The CDR3 extends over 14 amino acids. This CDR3 reads CASSPGAQGTIQYF. In DNA, the CDR3 is TGTGCCAGCTCACCAGGCGCACAGGGGACGATTCAGTACTTC. Complete variable domain (other parts from reference TRBV18 and TRBJ2-4): NAGVMQNPRHLVRRRGQEARLRCSPMKGHSHVYWYRQLPEEGLKFMVYLQKENIIDESGMPKERFSAEFPKEGPSILRIQQVVRGDSAAYFCASSPGAQGTIQYFGAGTRLSVL.

To note about this clone: This sample also contains other DNA sequences that code for the same CDR3. The gene calls are TRBV2 and TRBJ1-5; D is uncertain. V was cut by 4 bases and J by 0 bases, with 10 bases left in between. CDR3 size: 15 residues. The germline gives CDR1 SNHLY, CDR2 FYNNEI. The CDR3 nucleotides are TGTGCCAGCAGTGGAGGGAGTTTTAGCAATCAGCCCCAGCATTTT. Its protein is CASSGGSFSNQPQHF. Full variable domain (rest looked up from reference TRBV2 and TRBJ1-5): EPEVTQTPSHQVTQMGQEVILRCVPISNHLYFYWYRQILGQKVEFLVSFYNNEISEKSEIFDDQFSVERPDGSNFTLKIRSTKLEDSAMYFCASSGGSFSNQPQHFGDGTRLSIL.

This chain connects TRBV6-1 to TRBJ1-5; 9 bases match TRBD1. V was pared by 11 bases and J by 5 bases, with 7 bases of the junction left unmatched. The V gene's germline CDR1 is MNHNS and CDR2 SASEGT. The length of the CDR3 is 13 residues. Here the CDR3 DNA reads TGTGCCGGTAACCGGGACAGGGATCAGCCCCAGCATTTT. This encodes CAGNRDRDQPQHF.

The gene calls are TRBV5-6 and TRBJ2-7, with 10 bases aligning to TRBD1. Germline loops: CDR1 SGHDT, CDR2 YYEEEE. The CDR3 spans 13 residues. V shed 4 bases and J 6 bases; nucleotides not matched to a gene: 4. The CDR3 bases are TGTGCCAGCAGCGCGGACAGGGGGGCCGAGCAGTACTTC. This translates into CASSADRGAEQYF.

J is TRBJ2-7 and V is TRBV28; 9 bases are a match to TRBD1. The CDR3 runs 15 residues. Unmatched junction bases numbered 6, after V lost 4 bases and J lost 2 bases. Per germline, CDR1 MDHEN and CDR2 SYDVKM. The DNA of the CDR3 is TGTGCCAGCAGTTACGGGGGGACAGGGACCTACGAGCAGTACTTC. As protein: CASSYGGTGTYEQYF.

The chain carries TRBV20-1 and TRBJ1-1; no clear D gene. CDR1 and CDR2 (germline): DFQATT, SNEGSKA (reference sequence). Trimming left V 4 bases short and J 1 base short, with 4 bases between. The CDR3 has 11 amino acids. The CDR3 loop is CSANENTEAFF. CDR3 coding DNA: TGCAGTGCTAACGAGAACACTGAAGCTTTCTTT.

A word on this clone: Since no conserved phenylalanine or tryptophan closes the CDR3, a read error is the likely cause. No DNA is shown, since the ends of the CDR3 on it are uncertain; the CDR3 is the one TCRdb lists. The V call is TRBV20-1, the J call TRBJ1-5. The CDR3 contains 10 residues when both ends are counted. In germline, CDR1 is DFQATT, CDR2 SNEGSKA (reference sequence). The CDR3 loop reads CSAKIPGTPA.

This clone was counted once. The genes are TRBV5-1 and TRBJ2-5; unclear D gene. Germline CDR1 SGHRS, CDR2 YFSETQ. With 2 bases removed from V and 4 bases from J, the gap between germline ends came to 18 bases. This CDR3 region has 16 residues. The CDR3 region is CASSFIPGLTLETQYF. The CDR3 region has the DNA TGCGCCAGCAGCTTTATTCCGGGTCTGACCTTAGAGACCCAGTACTTC.

The chain recombines TRBV5-6 with TRBJ1-4; 7 bases align to TRBD1. This CDR3 is 14 amino acids long. CDR1 and CDR2 (germline): SGHDT, YYEEEE. V gave up 4 bases and J gave up 1 base; unmatched junction bases: 1. CDR3 in DNA: TGTGCCAGCAGCCGGGACAGAACTAATGAAAAACTGTTTTTT. Translating gives CASSRDRTNEKLFF.

This sequence joins TRBV25-1 and TRBJ1-2; D is possibly TRBD1 (6 bases). The CDR3 has 12 residues. Germline V gene sequence: CDR1 MGHDK, CDR2 SYGVNS. The germline V and J ends were trimmed by 3 bases and 6 bases, with 8 bases remaining between them. The CDR3 DNA reads as TGTGCCAGCAGTGACAGGGGTAATGGCTACACCTTC. This translates into CASSDRGNGYTF.

The V and J genes are TRBV28 and TRBJ2-3, with D possibly being TRBD2 (7 bases). Germline assignment: CDR1 MDHEN and CDR2 SYDVKM. The CDR3 runs 16 residues. V lost 4 bases to trimming and J lost 5 bases, with 19 bases between them. The CDR3 spells CASSSRPKGGGDTQYF. In DNA form, the CDR3 reads TGTGCCAGCAGTTCACGCCCAAAGGGGGGGGGAGATACGCAGTATTTT.

This chain uses TRBV7-2 with TRBJ2-2, with D possibly TRBD1 on 5 matching bases. V gave up 5 bases and J gave up 4 bases, with 17 bases separating them. The CDR3 runs to 16 residues. Germline assignment: CDR1 SGHTA and CDR2 FQGNSA. The CDR3: CASSEMGLSSTGELFF. The CDR3 bases are TGTGCCAGCAGCGAGATGGGGCTATCATCCACCGGGGAGCTGTTTTTT.

The chain links TRBV20-1 to TRBJ1-4; the D is unclear. The CDR3 spans 11 residues. Germline loops: CDR1 DFQATT, CDR2 SNEGSKA (reference sequence). V was pared by 8 bases and J by 5 bases, with 9 bases between. The CDR3 region has the DNA TGCAGTCCCTATCAGAATGAAAAACTGTTTTTT. It specifies CSPYQNEKLFF.

The J gene is TRBJ1-2, the V gene TRBV20-1; D is unclear. The CDR3 consists of 11 residues. V gave up 3 bases and J gave up 5 bases, with 7 bases separating them. The germline gives CDR1 DFQATT, CDR2 SNEGSKA (reference sequence). The CDR3 loop reads CSASGPYGYTF. The CDR3, as DNA: TGCAGTGCTAGCGGACCTTATGGCTACACCTTC.

The chain carries TRBV5-1 and TRBJ1-6; the D gene is possibly TRBD1 (5 bases). Trimming took off 0 bases at V and 5 bases at J, with 15 bases between the two ends. Germline CDR1 is SGHRS and CDR2 is YFSETQ. The CDR3 has 17 amino acids. The CDR3 DNA sequence: TGCGCCAGCAGCTTGGGGGGGTCGGCAGGAAATAATTCACCCCTCCACTTT. It specifies CASSLGGSAGNNSPLHF.

This rearrangement joins TRBV30 to TRBJ1-3; TRBD1 might be the D (6 bases). V was clipped by 5 bases and J by 0 bases, with 8 bases between them. In germline, CDR1 is GTSNPN, CDR2 SVGIG (reference sequence). This CDR3 region has 13 residues. For the CDR3, the DNA is TGTGCCTGGCGACAGGCCTCTGGAAACACCATATATTTT. Translated, it gives CAWRQASGNTIYF.

V gene TRBV5-1 combines with J gene TRBJ1-4; 7 nucleotides line up with TRBD1. Germline V gene data show CDR1 as SGHRS and CDR2 as YFSETQ. V was pared by 5 bases and J by 7 bases, with 8 bases of the junction left unmatched. The CDR3 has 14 amino acids. CDR3 amino acids: CASRLTGSGEKLFF. CDR3 coding DNA: TGCGCCAGCAGACTGACAGGGTCAGGTGAAAAACTGTTTTTT.

The chain links TRBV2 to TRBJ2-5; tentatively, D is TRBD1 (6 bases). Trimming cost V 9 bases and J 3 bases, with 8 bases left between them. The CDR3 sequence is 11 residues long. Germline loops: CDR1 SNHLY, CDR2 FYNNEI. The CDR3 loop is CARQGKETQYF. The CDR3 DNA follows: TGTGCCAGACAGGGAAAAGAGACCCAGTACTTC.